This TCR beta chain came from a study of identical twins (dated by TCRdb to about 2016). Regarding the complete study: To test whether fetal clonotypes persist, this study deep-sequenced TCR alpha and beta repertoires from monozygotic twins, from unrelated adults of various ages, and from cord blood. To rule out contamination, replicate twin experiments were performed at different times with different library preparation protocols.

The library was prepared using 5' RACE. The reads were generated on an Illumina HiSeq 2000. Template switching introduced a universal primer binding site; the final cDNA contained a unique molecular identifier, enabling accurate counting of TCR cDNA molecules. Specific primers in the conserved constant-segment region were used to synthesize first-strand cDNA for the TCR alpha and beta chains. Each cDNA library was double barcoded, with a SMART-Mk sample barcode plus Illumina barcodes, to control for contamination. TruSeq adapter sequences along with Illumina sample barcodes were introduced in two successive PCR steps. The Illumina HiSeq platform was used with custom primers to sequence TCR alpha and beta cDNA libraries. In the original analysis: MiGEC was used to process raw reads and extract unique molecular identifiers, and MiXCR was used to find CDR3 positions. For each individual, recombination models were inferred using an EM algorithm with the repgenHMM and IGoR tools. The analysis of shared clonotypes was done with the tcR package in R, with sharing normalized by the product of cloneset sizes. Out-of-frame nonproductive sequences were analyzed to study raw recombination free of thymic and clonal selection effects. The public sequencing data were trimmed at Q25 with fastp and processed into clonotypes with MiXCR by TCRdb, which kept only in-frame beta chains. Identical CDR3 proteins give one entry, which carries the most common genes and DNA. The V and J calls were determined by TCRdb, not by the authors. The sample contains 450,000 to 650,000 distinct CDR3 sequences, about 16% of them found a single time. Nearly 0.45% of the sample rests with the top ten.

This clonotype occurred a few times. Its antigen target is currently unknown. Per-base quality was not reported, and no clone a single base away is much larger than it. On the study overall, not on this receptor specifically: Recombination models systematically underestimated out-of-frame TCR alpha sharing in monozygotic twins but agreed with sharing between unrelated individuals. Fewer insertions were carried by abundant cord blood beta clonotypes; a weaker similar trend was observed in young adult naive repertoires, while no such trend was observed in memory repertoires. Excess twin sharing in beta out-of-frame sequences was weaker because fewer shared sequences lowered the signal-to-noise ratio. Because the same donors could not be followed over many years, the conclusions relied on cross-sectional statistical analysis. Out-of-frame TCR alpha sequences shared between twins showed an excess of low generation-probability sequences compared with coincidental sharing between unrelated individuals. Zero-insertion analyses could be partly confounded by invariant T cells such as MAIT and iNKT, though diverse VJ usage argued against such confounding for most clonotypes.

Between the V and J ends, shortened by 3 bases and 9 bases respectively, the junction contains 15 bases. The germline V gene (reference sequence) provides CDR1 WNHNN and CDR2 SYGVQD. The cysteine opens and the phenylalanine closes a CDR3 of 14 amino acids. Only the CDR3 DNA stays, 42 bases, in frame from base 1. Only healthy Caucasian donors were included. Three pairs of female monozygotic twins, all aged roughly 18 to 29 years, were included in the twin cohort. Positive isolation kits from Invitrogen were used to isolate the CD4+ and CD8+ T cell populations. These data also formed part of another study, on yellow fever vaccine responses in identical twins. The second study reports: According to the authors, in identical twins the way T cells responded to vaccination appeared partly convergent and partly personalized. Focusing on identical twins, the study followed the T cell clones that responded to the vaccine, and did so with precision.

The material sequenced was CD4+ T cells sorted from blood. The rearrangement combines TRBV10-1 with TRBJ2-4; the D gene assignment is perhaps TRBD1 or TRBD2, with each matching 5 bases. This receptor was identified in a woman aged 18 to 35 in good health. The CDR3 is CASSDKGKGSIQYF. The DNA sequence reads TGCGCCAGCAGTGATAAGGGAAAGGGGAGCATTCAGTACTTC.